This T cell receptor (beta chain) was captured by sequencing in a study of Ad26.COV2.S vaccination and SARS-CoV-2 variants. Study details: Once or twice, 56 days apart, Ad26.COV2.S was delivered intramuscularly.

TCRdb's table, derived via immunoSEQ multiplex PCR, lists solely in-frame clones and lacks some. Of 440,000 or so clones listed, roughly 87% are singletons. The CDR3 is 19 residues long. Germline V lookup: CDR1 SGDLS, CDR2 YYNGEE. The V and J ends lost 3 bases and 0 bases, in that order; junction bases with no gene match: 15. Treatment given: 19 received Ad26.COV2.S at low or high dose, single or two shots; about five received placebo; per-sample allocation not given. Repertoires come from day 63 after the first vaccine or placebo injection. Sample: peripheral blood, taken in a trial of Ad26.COV2.S vaccine versus placebo. The chain uses TRBV9 and TRBJ1-3, with TRBD1 matching 7 bases. The receptor was isolated from a person aged 18 to 59 who received the Ad26.COV2.S COVID-19 vaccine or a placebo. The CDR3, as DNA: TGTGCCAGCAGCGGGCCAGATCCGGGACAGTCCCTCTCTGGAAACACCATATATTTT. It codes for CASSGPDPGQSLSGNTIYF.